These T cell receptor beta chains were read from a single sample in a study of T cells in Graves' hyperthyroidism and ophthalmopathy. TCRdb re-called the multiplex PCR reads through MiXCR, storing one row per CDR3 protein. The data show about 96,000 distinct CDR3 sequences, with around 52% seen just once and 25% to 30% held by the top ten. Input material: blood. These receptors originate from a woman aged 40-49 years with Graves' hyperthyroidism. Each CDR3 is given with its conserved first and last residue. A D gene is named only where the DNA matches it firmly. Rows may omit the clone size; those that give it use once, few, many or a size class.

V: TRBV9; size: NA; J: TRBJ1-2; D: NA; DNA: TGTGCCAGCAGCGTAGGTGGGGACTCCAGAAACAACTATGGCTACACCTTC; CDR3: CASSVGGDSRNNYGYTF
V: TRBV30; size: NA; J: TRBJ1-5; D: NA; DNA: TGTGCCTGCTCAGGGAAAGAGACCCAGCATTTT; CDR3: CACSGKETQHF
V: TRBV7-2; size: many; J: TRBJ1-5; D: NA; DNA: TGTGCCAGCAGCTTATCATCCCGGAATAGCAATCAGCCCCAGCATTTT; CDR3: CASSLSSRNSNQPQHF
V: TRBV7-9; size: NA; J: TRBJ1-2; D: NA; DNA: TGTGCCAGCAGCTTTTTGGGGACTGGGTATGGCTACACCTTC; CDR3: CASSFLGTGYGYTF
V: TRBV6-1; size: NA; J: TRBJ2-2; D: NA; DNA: TGTGCCAGCACGGGGGTCTTAGGGACCGGGGAGCTGTTTTTT; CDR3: CASTGVLGTGELFF
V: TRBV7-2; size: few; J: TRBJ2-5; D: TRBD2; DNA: TGTGCCAGCAGTTCTGGACTAGCGGGGCAAGAGACCCAGTACTTC; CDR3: CASSSGLAGQETQYF
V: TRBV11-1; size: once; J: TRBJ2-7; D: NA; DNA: TGTGCCAGCAGCTTAGGAGGGGGTACAAATCAGTACTTC; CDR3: CASSLGGGTNQYF
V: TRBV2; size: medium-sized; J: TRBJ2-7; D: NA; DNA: TGTGCCAGCAGCCACAGGTCTTACGAGCAGTACTTC; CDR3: CASSHRSYEQYF
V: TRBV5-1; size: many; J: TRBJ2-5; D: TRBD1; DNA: TGCGCCAGCAGCTTGGGGGGGACAGTCCAAGAGACCCAGTACTTC; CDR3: CASSLGGTVQETQYF
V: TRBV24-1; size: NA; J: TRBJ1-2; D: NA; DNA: TGTGCCACCAGTGATCGCGCCGGAAGGGGCCGCAGTCTCTATGGCTACACCTTC; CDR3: CATSDRAGRGRSLYGYTF
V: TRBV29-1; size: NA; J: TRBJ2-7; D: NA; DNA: TGCAGCTTAGGGGGCGGGGAGAGCTACGAGCAGTACTTC; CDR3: CSLGGGESYEQYF
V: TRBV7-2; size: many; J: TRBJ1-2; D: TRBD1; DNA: TGTGCCAGCAGCTTCAAGGGACAGTCCTATGGCTACACCTTC; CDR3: CASSFKGQSYGYTF
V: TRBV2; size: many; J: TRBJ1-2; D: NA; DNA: TGTGCCAGCAAAGATGGACTCCCGGAGCACTACACCTTC; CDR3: CASKDGLPEHYTF
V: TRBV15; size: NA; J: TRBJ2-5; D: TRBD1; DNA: TGTGCCACCAGCAGGGAGACAGGGGGAATGATCGAGGCCCAGTACTTC; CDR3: CATSRETGGMIEAQYF
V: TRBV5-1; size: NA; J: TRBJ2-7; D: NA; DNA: TGTGCCGGCAGCTTGGGGGAGCCTTACGAGCAGTACTTC; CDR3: CAGSLGEPYEQYF